The clone carrying this T cell receptor (beta chain) was observed a handful of times. The data were taken from a study of T-cell reconstitution after alpha-beta-depleted transplantation in children. Using unique molecular identifiers, the investigators prepared the TCRbeta library. TCRdb re-called the PCR reads with MiXCR, one entry per CDR3 protein. Among about 400,000 distinct CDR3 sequences listed, around 20% were seen once. From germline, CDR1 is SGHVS and CDR2 FNYEAQ. V was clipped by 2 bases and J by 8 bases, with 22 bases between them. The CDR3 runs 17 residues. The sample here was PBMCs from the stem cell graft donor, taken from the stem cell graft. The sequence was collected from a human donor who donated a stem cell graft to a child with acute myeloid leukemia. V usage is TRBV7-6 and J usage is TRBJ2-1, with D maybe TRBD2 (6 bases). This CDR3 reads CASSLYSSGVRTDEQFF. The DNA of the CDR3 is TGTGCCAGCAGCTTATATTCGTCGGGAGTGCGGACCGATGAGCAGTTCTTC. The full variable domain, completed using reference TRBV7-6 and TRBJ2-1, is GAGVSQSPRYKVTKRGQDVALRCDPISGHVSLYWYRQALGQGPEFLTYFNYEAQQDKSGLPNDRFSAERPEGSISTLTIQRTEQRDSAMYRCASSLYSSGVRTDEQFFGPGTRLTVL.